This record covers a single T cell receptor beta chain. Its antigen is undetermined. The sample belongs to a study of T cell responses to AZD1222 COVID-19 vaccine. Study background: It was second doses at about 4 or about 12 weeks that were pooled. Whole-study findings and limits: Regions 160-218 and 743-854 dominated among vaccine-associated CD4 TCRs spanning spike. Increased Spike-specific TCR breadth and depth were observed after two AZD1222 doses. White British ancestry dominated among donors, who included more females, and clonal diversity was possibly underestimated.

The V gene's germline CDR1 is LNHNV and CDR2 YYDKDF (reference sequence). The CDR3 contains 20 residues. V was pared by 0 bases and J by 0 bases, with 18 bases between. Data came from immunoSEQ multiplex PCR; TCRdb stores just in-frame clones and leaves some out. The sample includes 90,000 to 120,000 clones, approximately 88% of them seen just once. The TCR sequence derives from an adult in good health. Sequencing was performed on peripheral blood, taken on day 0 of AZD1222 vaccination. The chain joins TRBV15 to TRBJ2-6, with a tentative D call TRBD1 (5 bases). CDR3: CATSRDPAYRIPSGANVLTF. CDR3 DNA: TGTGCCACCAGCAGAGATCCGGCGTACAGGATTCCCTCTGGGGCCAACGTCCTGACTTTC.